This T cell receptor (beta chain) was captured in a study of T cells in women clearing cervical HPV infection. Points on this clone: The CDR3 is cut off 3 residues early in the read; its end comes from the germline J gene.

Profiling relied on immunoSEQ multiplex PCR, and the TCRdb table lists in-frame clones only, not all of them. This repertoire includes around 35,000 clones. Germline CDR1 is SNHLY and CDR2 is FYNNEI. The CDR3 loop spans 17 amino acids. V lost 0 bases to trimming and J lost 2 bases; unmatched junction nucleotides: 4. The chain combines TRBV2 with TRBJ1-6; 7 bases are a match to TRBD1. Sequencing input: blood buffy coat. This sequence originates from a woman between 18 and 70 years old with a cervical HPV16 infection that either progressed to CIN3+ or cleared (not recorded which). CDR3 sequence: CASSEAGGMTYNSPLHF. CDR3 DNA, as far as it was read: TGTGCCAGCAGTGAAGCAGGGGGCATGACCTATAATTCACCC.